The 9 T cell receptor beta chains in this list originate from one sample, sequenced in a study of blood T cell repertoires in COVID-19. This table comes from immunoSEQ multiplex PCR, and its TCRdb copy is limited to in-frame clones, with some not included. The sample has around 140,000 clones, almost 80% seen once. The specimen was PBMCs or T cells enriched from blood (not recorded which). The receptors come from a woman aged 45-65 years who had recovered from COVID-19.

The chain uses TRBV11-3 and TRBJ1-1; D is uncertain. The V end lost 8 bases, the J end lost 1 base, and 11 bases lay between the germline ends. The CDR3 is 13 residues long. The V gene's germline CDR1 is SGHNT and CDR2 YENEEA. The DNA of the CDR3 is TGTGCCAGCTGCCTGTTCAGGAACACTGAAGCTTTCTTT. It translates to CASCLFRNTEAFF.

The V gene is TRBV23-1, the J gene TRBJ2-1; 8 bases are shared with TRBD1. TRBV23-1 is an open reading frame whose function is uncertain. V shed 6 bases, J shed 8 bases, and the junction held 9 bases outside the gene matches. The CDR3 extends over 14 amino acids. Here the CDR3 reads CASSQRLTGDEQFF. CDR3 bases: TGCGCCAGCAGCCAAAGGCTGACAGGGGATGAGCAGTTCTTC.

The chain carries TRBV28 and TRBJ1-1; D is ambiguous. Germline V gives CDR1 MDHEN, CDR2 SYDVKM. The CDR3 is made up of 14 amino acids. Trimming took off 5 bases at V and 4 bases at J, with 14 bases between the two ends. The CDR3 reads CASSLPGRVTEAFF. As DNA, the CDR3 is TGTGCCAGCAGTCTCCCTGGGCGGGTCACTGAAGCTTTCTTT. Based on the CDR3 plus reference TRBV28 and TRBJ1-1, the full variable domain is DVKVTQSSRYLVKRTGEKVFLECVQDMDHENMFWYRQDPGLGLRLIYFSYDVKMKEKGDIPEGYSVSREKKERFSLILESASTNQTSMYLCASSLPGRVTEAFFGQGTRLTVV.

The chain carries TRBV11-3 and TRBJ2-1, with 12 bases matching TRBD2. This CDR3 has 16 residues. With 6 bases clipped from V and 1 base from J, the junction kept 4 bases outside the gene matches. CDR1 is SGHNT, CDR2 YENEEA, per germline. The CDR3 bases are TGTGCCAGCAGACCGACTAGCGGGAGATCCTACAATGAGCAGTTCTTC. This gives the protein CASRPTSGRSYNEQFF.

The genes are TRBV7-7 and TRBJ2-1, with D maybe TRBD2 (6 bases). The CDR3 loop spans 16 amino acids. V gave up 1 base and J gave up 0 bases, with 10 bases separating them. Germline V CDR1 and CDR2: SSHAT, FNYEAQ (reference sequence). The CDR3 here is CASSLGGRSSYNEQFF. CDR3 bases: TGTGCCAGCAGCTTAGGAGGGAGGAGCTCCTACAATGAGCAGTTCTTC.

The rearrangement links TRBV7-2 to TRBJ2-2; perhaps TRBD1 as D (6 bases). The CDR3 is 15 amino acids. CDR1 and CDR2 (germline): SGHTA, FQGNSA. V shed 1 base and J shed 4 bases, with 10 bases lying between them. The CDR3 loop is CASSLVQGGTGELFF. The DNA for the CDR3 is TGTGCCAGCAGCTTAGTACAGGGTGGCACCGGGGAGCTGTTTTTT.

The chain couples TRBV10-1 to TRBJ2-5; D possibly corresponds to TRBD2 (6 bases). V was pared by 4 bases and J by 0 bases, with 12 bases between. This CDR3 contains 15 residues. CDR1 and CDR2 (germline): WNHNN, SYGVQD (reference sequence). CDR3 amino acids: CASSGSRDHQETQYF. CDR3 DNA sequence: TGCGCCAGCAGTGGTTCGCGGGATCACCAAGAGACCCAGTACTTC.

The chain has TRBV11-2 and TRBJ2-2; 8 bases are shared with TRBD1. The CDR3 spans 15 residues. CDR1 and CDR2 from the germline V gene are SGHAT and FQNNGV. V dropped 1 base and J dropped 3; count of bases not matched to a gene: 1. The DNA for the CDR3 is TGTGCCAGCAGCTTAGGGACAGGGTACACCGGGGAGCTGTTTTTT. Translated, it gives CASSLGTGYTGELFF.

The chain combines TRBV27 with TRBJ1-2; the D is unclear. CDR1 and CDR2 (germline): MNHEY, SMNVEV (reference sequence). V lost 9 bases to trimming and J lost 1 base, with 21 bases between them. This CDR3 contains 16 residues. The CDR3 reads CASRPRAAGLNYGYTF. DNA for the CDR3: TGTGCCAGTCGACCTAGGGCGGCGGGTCTTAACTATGGCTACACCTTC.